The 2 T cell receptor beta chains below come from one sample, sequenced in a study of cytomegalovirus exposure and HLA in healthy donors (dated by TCRdb to about 2017). The library was obtained by the immunoSEQ multiplex PCR assay. For the multiplex PCR, a mixture combining 60 forward primers for TCR Vbeta segments and 13 reverse primers for TCR Jbeta segments was used. Entries here come from immuneACCESS through TCRdb and include only in-frame sequences with V and J called. Some clones fail to appear in such tables; in the studies checked, an unresolved V gene covers under half of the shortfall, and the cause of the remainder is unknown. In all, the sample holds some 150,000 clones, and under 70% of those were seen once. In total, the top ten clones hold around 2.9% of the sample. The sequencing sample was made of PBMCs. The receptors here all came from a woman in her twenties or thirties in good health and CMV-seropositive.

V is TRBV5-4 and J is TRBJ2-7; perhaps TRBD2 as D (5 bases). V lost 4 bases and J 0 bases, leaving 14 bases between the germline ends. The germline V gene encodes CDR1 SGHNT and CDR2 YYREEE (reference sequence). The CDR3 loop spans 15 amino acids. The CDR3 region is CASSPRVSGSYEQYF. In nucleotides, the CDR3 is TGTGCCAGCAGCCCCCGGGTAAGCGGCTCCTACGAGCAGTACTTC.

This clone showed up just a few times. This specimen includes other DNA sequences encoding the same CDR3. The chain couples TRBV7-9 to TRBJ1-5; D perhaps matches TRBD1 (5 bases). The germline gives CDR1 SEHNR, CDR2 FQNEAQ (reference sequence). CDR3 length: 16 residues. Trimming removed 1 base from V and 0 bases from J, with 10 bases in between. CDR3 sequence (DNA): TGTGCCAGCAGCTTAGATGCGGGGCATAGCAATCAGCCCCAGCATTTT. It encodes CASSLDAGHSNQPQHF.